A single sample is the source of the 17 T cell receptor beta chains below, sequenced in a study of T cell responses to AZD1222 COVID-19 vaccine. This table comes from immunoSEQ multiplex PCR, and its TCRdb copy is limited to in-frame clones, with some not included. The top ten clones hold less than 9.5% of a sample with some 110,000 clones, about nine tenths of them seen once. The sample in question was peripheral blood, obtained 28 days after the second AZD1222 dose. The receptor set was obtained from an adult who received the AZD1222 COVID-19 vaccine.

This chain uses TRBV13 with TRBJ1-1; D is unclear. The CDR3 runs to 12 residues. Germline CDR1 PRHDT, CDR2 FYEKMQ (reference sequence). V was pared by 0 bases and J by 10 bases, with 9 bases between. CDR3 coding DNA: TGTGCCAGCAGCTTAGGAGGGCGGGGAGCTTTCTTT. It is translated as CASSLGGRGAFF.

The CDR3 sequence is CASSPLDRGGNQPQHF. The CDR3 nucleotides read TGTGCCAGCTCACCCTTGGACAGGGGTGGGAATCAGCCCCAGCATTTT. This chain uses TRBV19 with TRBJ1-5; 9 bases agree with TRBD1. CDR1 is LNHDA and CDR2 is SQIVND in the germline V gene (reference sequence). J gave up 4 bases and V 9 bases, and 13 bases lay outside the gene matches. CDR3 length equals 16 residues.

Worth noting for this clone: The sample carries other DNA sequences with the same CDR3. In DNA, the CDR3 is TGTGCCAGCAGCTTAGCCGTTTCCAACTATGGCTACACCTTC. Protein sequence: CASSLAVSNYGYTF. This rearrangement joins TRBV7-2 to TRBJ1-2; no clear D gene. The germline V and J ends were trimmed by 0 bases and 2 bases, with 7 bases remaining between them. Germline assignment: CDR1 SGHTA and CDR2 FQGNSA. The CDR3 loop spans 14 amino acids.

The genes are TRBV11-1 and TRBJ2-4, with 8 bases matching TRBD1. CDR3 length: 15 residues. The ends lost 5 bases at V and 4 bases at J; junction bases unmatched: 7. CDR1 is SGHAT, CDR2 FQDESV, per germline (reference sequence). The CDR3 loop is CASSNPQGAKNIQYF. CDR3 nucleotide sequence: TGTGCCAGCAGCAACCCGCAGGGGGCGAAAAACATTCAGTACTTC.

The rearrangement uses TRBV7-3 and TRBJ2-1; 9 positions match TRBD2. The germline V gene has CDR1 SGHTA and CDR2 FQGTGA. Losses at the gene ends were 6 bases for V and 9 bases for J; bases not matched to a gene: 12. There are 15 residues in the CDR3. CDR3 DNA sequence: TGTGCCAGCAGTCGGACACCGACTAGCGGCGGTGAGCAGTTCTTC. This encodes CASSRTPTSGGEQFF.

The V call is TRBV6-5, the J call TRBJ1-2; D possibly corresponds to TRBD1 (6 bases). CDR1 and CDR2 (germline): MNHEY, SVGAGI. CDR3 size: 14 residues. V gave up 6 bases and J gave up 3 bases, with 14 bases separating them. CDR3 residues: CASSHRQEYYGYTF. CDR3 DNA sequence: TGTGCCAGCAGCCACCGACAGGAGTACTATGGCTACACCTTC.

The chain combines TRBV19 with TRBJ2-7; the D gene is possibly TRBD1 (6 bases). V was clipped by 5 bases and J by 6 bases, with 17 bases between them. Looked up from germline, CDR1 is LNHDA and CDR2 is SQIVND (reference sequence). The CDR3 is 14 residues long. For the CDR3, the DNA is TGTGCCAGTAGTGTCACGTGGGGGCCAGGCGAGCAGTACTTC. Amino acids: CASSVTWGPGEQYF.

The chain combines TRBV3-1 (or the pseudogene TRBV3-2) with TRBJ1-1; 11 nucleotides agree with TRBD1. The length of the CDR3 is 16 residues. V lost 5 bases, J lost 4 bases, and 9 bases stayed unmatched. Germline lookup yields CDR1 LGHDT and CDR2 YNNKEL (reference sequence). CDR3 DNA: TGTGCCAGCAGCTTCAGGGGCGGGACAGGGGGCACTGAAGCTTTCTTT. Translation: CASSFRGGTGGTEAFF.

The genes are TRBV7-9 and TRBJ1-5; D uncertain. Germline-derived CDR1 and CDR2 are SEHNR and FQNEAQ (reference sequence). Trimming removed 4 bases at V and 1 base at J, with 5 bases between. CDR3 length: 13 residues. CDR3 bases: TGTGCCAGCAGCTCGAACAGCAATCAGCCCCAGCATTTT. Translating it yields CASSSNSNQPQHF.

The chain combines TRBV10-3 with TRBJ1-2; D perhaps matches TRBD1 (6 bases). Trimming shortened V by 0 bases and J by 5 bases, and 10 bases separated the two germline ends. The CDR3 length is 14 residues. Germline V CDR1 and CDR2: ENHRY, SYGVKD. This CDR3 reads CAISESTGPYGYTF. CDR3 nucleotide sequence: TGTGCCATCAGTGAGTCGACAGGTCCTTATGGCTACACCTTC.

V gene TRBV13 combines with J gene TRBJ1-1, with D hard to call. CDR1 and CDR2 (germline): PRHDT, FYEKMQ (reference sequence). The CDR3 length is 11 residues. Trimming removed 1 base at V and 6 bases at J, with 3 bases between. The CDR3 sequence is CASSLEAEAFF. The CDR3 DNA reads TGTGCCAGCAGCTTAGAGGCTGAAGCTTTCTTT.

The genes are TRBV9 and TRBJ1-1; 10 bases map to TRBD1. Losses at the gene ends were 3 bases for V and 3 bases for J; bases not matched to a gene: 2. The CDR3 is 14 amino acids. Germline-derived CDR1 and CDR2 are SGDLS and YYNGEE. The CDR3 spells CASSGGTGDTEAFF. CDR3 DNA: TGTGCCAGCAGCGGCGGGACAGGGGACACTGAAGCTTTCTTT.

J is TRBJ2-1 and V is TRBV7-9; no clear D gene. The V gene lost 5 bases and the J gene lost 6 bases, with 17 bases spanning the gap. Germline V CDR1 and CDR2: SEHNR, FQNEAQ (reference sequence). The CDR3 spans 15 residues. The CDR3 DNA reads TGTGCCAGCAGCCCAACGGGCCTCTTGGGCAATGAGCAGTTCTTC. Protein: CASSPTGLLGNEQFF.

V and J are TRBV9 and TRBJ2-2; 8 nucleotides agree with TRBD1. This CDR3 has 12 amino acids. CDR1 SGDLS and CDR2 YYNGEE come from the germline V gene. V gave up 10 bases and J gave up 6 bases; unmatched junction bases: 5. CDR3 sequence reads: CACQGAAGELFF. CDR3 DNA: TGTGCCTGTCAGGGGGCGGCCGGGGAGCTGTTTTTT.

The chain recombines TRBV18 with TRBJ1-3; D is possibly TRBD1 (6 bases). Trimming removed 1 base at V and 0 bases at J, with 16 bases between. From germline, CDR1 is KGHSH and CDR2 LQKENI. CDR3 length equals 18 residues. The CDR3: CASSPLGGRGISGNTIYF. The CDR3 DNA sequence: TGTGCCAGCTCACCACTCGGGGGGCGCGGTATCTCTGGAAACACCATATATTTT.

This rearrangement joins TRBV7-3 to TRBJ2-3; the match to TRBD2 covers 7 bases. In germline, CDR1 is SGHTA, CDR2 FQGTGA. There are 15 residues in the CDR3. V shed 4 bases and J 6 bases; nucleotides not matched to a gene: 10. CDR3 nucleotides: TGTGCCAGCAGCTGGGGAAGCGGGGCGAGCGATACGCAGTATTTT. Protein product: CASSWGSGASDTQYF.

The chain joins TRBV6-5 to TRBJ2-7, with TRBD1 matching over 11 bases. Germline-derived CDR1 and CDR2 are MNHEY and SVGAGI. This CDR3 contains 15 residues. Trimming took 6 bases from V and 5 from J; bases not matched to a gene: 9. CDR3: CASSARDRGTNEQYF. In nucleotides, the CDR3 is TGTGCCAGCAGCGCGAGGGACAGGGGGACAAACGAGCAGTACTTC.